These 10 T cell receptor beta chains originate from one sample sequenced in a study of blood T cell repertoires in COVID-19. Produced via immunoSEQ multiplex PCR; TCRdb's table is partial and in-frame only. The sample contains about 240,000 clones, approximately 80% of which appear only once. Sequenced: peripheral blood. These receptors all stem from a woman between 18 and 29 years old with acute or convalescent COVID-19.

The chain uses TRBV15 and TRBJ2-1; 11 bases are a match to TRBD2. With 0 bases clipped from V and 4 bases from J, the junction kept 11 bases outside the gene matches. Per the germline V gene, CDR1 is LNHNV and CDR2 is YYDKDF (reference sequence). This CDR3 is 19 amino acids long. The CDR3 DNA sequence: TGTGCCACCAGCAGAGATTTTCAGGGGACTAGCGGCCGTTACAATGAGCAGTTCTTC. It is translated as CATSRDFQGTSGRYNEQFF.

V usage is TRBV5-6 and J usage is TRBJ2-7, with 9 bases that match TRBD1. V shed 1 base, J shed 5 bases, and the junction held 10 bases outside the gene matches. This CDR3 is built from 16 residues. Looked up from germline, CDR1 is SGHDT and CDR2 is YYEEEE. The CDR3 protein is CASSLMRWGQGHEQYF. The CDR3 region has the DNA TGTGCCAGCAGCTTGATGAGGTGGGGACAGGGCCACGAGCAGTACTTC.

The chain links TRBV2 to TRBJ2-3, with D perhaps TRBD2 (5 bases). V was cut by 5 bases and J by 1 base, with 10 bases left in between. In germline, CDR1 is SNHLY, CDR2 FYNNEI. The CDR3 totals 14 residues. Here the CDR3 reads CASSRAGGTDTQYF. The CDR3 region has the DNA TGTGCCAGCAGTCGGGCGGGTGGCACAGATACGCAGTATTTT.

V usage is TRBV27 and J usage is TRBJ2-7; 9 nucleotides line up with TRBD2. With 3 bases clipped from V and 3 bases from J, the junction kept 3 bases outside the gene matches. This CDR3 comprises 14 residues. The germline V gene encodes CDR1 MNHEY and CDR2 SMNVEV (reference sequence). The CDR3 loop reads CASSLLAGDYEQYF. The CDR3 DNA reads TGTGCCAGCAGTTTGTTAGCGGGAGACTACGAGCAGTACTTC.

The chain uses TRBV5-8 and TRBJ1-6; D remains unclear. The V and J ends lost 0 bases and 0 bases respectively, with 7 bases between them. Germline V gene data show CDR1 as SGHTS and CDR2 as YDEGEE. CDR3 length: 16 residues. The DNA of the CDR3 is TGTGCCAGCAGCTTGGCCGGGAACTCCTATAATTCACCCCTCCACTTT. Translating gives CASSLAGNSYNSPLHF.

This clone was found a few times. The gene calls are TRBV3-1 (or the pseudogene TRBV3-2) and TRBJ1-2, with 8 bases lining up with TRBD1. Looked up from germline, CDR1 is LGHDT and CDR2 is YNNKEL (reference sequence). V dropped 3 bases and J dropped 8; count of bases not matched to a gene: 11. CDR3 size: 15 residues. DNA for the CDR3: TGTGCCAGCAGCCACGAGGACAGGGCAAGACGCGGCTACACCTTC. As protein: CASSHEDRARRGYTF.

The chain combines TRBV20-1 with TRBJ1-5, with a weak D call TRBD1 (5 bases). The germline gives CDR1 DFQATT, CDR2 SNEGSKA (reference sequence). Trimming left V 3 bases short and J 3 bases short, with 12 bases between. The CDR3 totals 14 residues. The CDR3 here is CSASSGRDNQPQHF. The CDR3 coding sequence is TGCAGTGCTAGTTCGGGCAGGGACAATCAGCCCCAGCATTTT.

The chain recombines TRBV5-1 with TRBJ2-3, with D maybe TRBD1 (6 bases). Deletions cut 1 base from V and 4 bases from J, with 16 bases between. The length of the CDR3 is 16 residues. Germline-derived CDR1 and CDR2 are SGHRS and YFSETQ. The CDR3 loop reads CASSLPPGQPSDTQYF. CDR3 in DNA: TGCGCCAGCAGCTTGCCTCCCGGACAGCCCTCAGATACGCAGTATTTT.

This chain connects TRBV29-1 to TRBJ1-3; no firm D call. The V and J ends lost 2 bases and 0 bases respectively, with 14 bases between them. CDR1 is SQVTM, CDR2 ANQGSEA, per germline. The CDR3 sequence is 16 residues long. DNA for the CDR3: TGCAGCGTTGAACTTGCCCCCACTGGCTCTGGAAACACCATATATTTT. This encodes CSVELAPTGSGNTIYF.

V and J are TRBV4-3 and TRBJ2-5; tentatively, D is TRBD1 (5 bases). The CDR3 totals 14 residues. CDR1 LGHNA and CDR2 YSLEER come from the germline V gene. Trimming pared 0 bases from V and 2 bases from J, leaving 7 bases between. The CDR3 region is CASSQDQGQETQYF. In nucleotides, the CDR3 is TGCGCCAGCAGCCAAGACCAGGGACAAGAGACCCAGTACTTC.